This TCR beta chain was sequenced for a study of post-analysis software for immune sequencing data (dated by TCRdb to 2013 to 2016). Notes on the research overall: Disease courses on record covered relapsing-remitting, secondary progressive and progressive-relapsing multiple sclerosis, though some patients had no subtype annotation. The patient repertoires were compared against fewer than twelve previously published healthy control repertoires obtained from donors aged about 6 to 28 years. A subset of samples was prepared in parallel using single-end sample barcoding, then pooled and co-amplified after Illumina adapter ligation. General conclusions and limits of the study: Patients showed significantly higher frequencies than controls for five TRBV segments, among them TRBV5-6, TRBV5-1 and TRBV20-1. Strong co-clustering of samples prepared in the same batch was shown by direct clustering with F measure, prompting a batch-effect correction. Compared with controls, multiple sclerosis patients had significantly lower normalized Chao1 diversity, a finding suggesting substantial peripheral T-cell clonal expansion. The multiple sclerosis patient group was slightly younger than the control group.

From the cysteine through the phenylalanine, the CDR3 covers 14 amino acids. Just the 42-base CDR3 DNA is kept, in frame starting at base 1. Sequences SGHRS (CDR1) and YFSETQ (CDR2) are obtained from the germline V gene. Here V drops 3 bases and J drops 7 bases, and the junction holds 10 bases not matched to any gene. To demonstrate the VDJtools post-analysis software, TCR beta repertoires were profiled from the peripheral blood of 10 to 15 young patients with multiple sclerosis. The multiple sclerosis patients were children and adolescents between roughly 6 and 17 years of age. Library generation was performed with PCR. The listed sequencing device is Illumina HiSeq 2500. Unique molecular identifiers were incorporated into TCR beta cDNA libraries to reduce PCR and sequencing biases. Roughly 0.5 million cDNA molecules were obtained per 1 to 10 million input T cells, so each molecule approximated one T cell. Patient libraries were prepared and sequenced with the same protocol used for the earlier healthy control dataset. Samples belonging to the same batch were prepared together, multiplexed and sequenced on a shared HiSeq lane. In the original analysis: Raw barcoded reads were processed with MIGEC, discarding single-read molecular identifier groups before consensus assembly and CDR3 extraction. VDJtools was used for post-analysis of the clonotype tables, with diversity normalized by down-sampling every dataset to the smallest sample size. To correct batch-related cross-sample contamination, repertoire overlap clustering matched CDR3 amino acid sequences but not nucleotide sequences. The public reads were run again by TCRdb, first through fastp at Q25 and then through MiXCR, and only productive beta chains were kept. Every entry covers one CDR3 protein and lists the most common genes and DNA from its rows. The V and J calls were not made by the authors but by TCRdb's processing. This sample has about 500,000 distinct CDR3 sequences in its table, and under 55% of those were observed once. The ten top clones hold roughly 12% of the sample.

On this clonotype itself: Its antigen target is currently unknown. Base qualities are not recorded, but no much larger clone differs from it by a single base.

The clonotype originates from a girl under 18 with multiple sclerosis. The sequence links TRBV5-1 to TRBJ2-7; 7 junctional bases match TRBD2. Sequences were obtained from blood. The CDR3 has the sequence CASSYGAGTNEQYF. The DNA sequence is TGCGCCAGCAGCTACGGGGCAGGGACTAATGAGCAGTACTTC.